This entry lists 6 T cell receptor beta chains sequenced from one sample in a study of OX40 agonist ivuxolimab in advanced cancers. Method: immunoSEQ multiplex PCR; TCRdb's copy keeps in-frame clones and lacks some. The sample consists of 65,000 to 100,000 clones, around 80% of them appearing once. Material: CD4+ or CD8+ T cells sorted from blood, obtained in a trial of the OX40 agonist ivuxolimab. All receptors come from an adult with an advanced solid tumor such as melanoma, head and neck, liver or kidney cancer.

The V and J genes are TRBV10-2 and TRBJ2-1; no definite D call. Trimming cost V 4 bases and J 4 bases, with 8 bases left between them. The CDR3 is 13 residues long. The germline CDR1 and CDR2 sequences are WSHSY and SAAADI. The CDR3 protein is CASSVGEYNEQFF. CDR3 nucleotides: TGCGCCAGCAGTGTGGGTGAATACAATGAGCAGTTCTTC.

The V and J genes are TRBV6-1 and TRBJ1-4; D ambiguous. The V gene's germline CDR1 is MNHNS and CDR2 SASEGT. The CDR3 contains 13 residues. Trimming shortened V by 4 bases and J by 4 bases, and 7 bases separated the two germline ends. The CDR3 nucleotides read TGTGCCAGCAGTGCGAGGCTTAATGAAAAACTGTTTTTT. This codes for CASSARLNEKLFF.

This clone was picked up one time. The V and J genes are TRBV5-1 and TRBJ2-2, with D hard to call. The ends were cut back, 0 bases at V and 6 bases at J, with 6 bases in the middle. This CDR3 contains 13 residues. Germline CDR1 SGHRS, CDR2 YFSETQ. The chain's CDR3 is CASSLGAAGELFF. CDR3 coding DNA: TGCGCCAGCAGCTTGGGGGCGGCCGGGGAGCTGTTTTTT.

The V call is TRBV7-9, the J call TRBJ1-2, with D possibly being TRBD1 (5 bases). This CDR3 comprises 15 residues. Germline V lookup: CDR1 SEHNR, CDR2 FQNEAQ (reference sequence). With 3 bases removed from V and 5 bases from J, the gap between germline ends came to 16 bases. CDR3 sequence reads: CASSFPLDRPYGYTF. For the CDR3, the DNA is TGTGCCAGCAGCTTTCCCCTCGACAGACCGTATGGCTACACCTTC.

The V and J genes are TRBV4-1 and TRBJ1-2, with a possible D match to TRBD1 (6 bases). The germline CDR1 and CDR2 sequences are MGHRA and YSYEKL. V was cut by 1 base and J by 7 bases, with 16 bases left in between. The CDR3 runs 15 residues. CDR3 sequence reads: CASSQGPGAGSGYTF. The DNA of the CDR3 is TGCGCCAGCAGCCAAGGTCCGGGGGCAGGCAGTGGCTACACCTTC.

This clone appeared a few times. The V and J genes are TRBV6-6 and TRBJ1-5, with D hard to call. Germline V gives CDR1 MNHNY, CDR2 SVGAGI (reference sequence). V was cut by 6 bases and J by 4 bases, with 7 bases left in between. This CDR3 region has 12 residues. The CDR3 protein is CASRAGNQPQHF. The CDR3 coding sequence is TGTGCCAGCAGGGCTGGTAATCAGCCCCAGCATTTT.